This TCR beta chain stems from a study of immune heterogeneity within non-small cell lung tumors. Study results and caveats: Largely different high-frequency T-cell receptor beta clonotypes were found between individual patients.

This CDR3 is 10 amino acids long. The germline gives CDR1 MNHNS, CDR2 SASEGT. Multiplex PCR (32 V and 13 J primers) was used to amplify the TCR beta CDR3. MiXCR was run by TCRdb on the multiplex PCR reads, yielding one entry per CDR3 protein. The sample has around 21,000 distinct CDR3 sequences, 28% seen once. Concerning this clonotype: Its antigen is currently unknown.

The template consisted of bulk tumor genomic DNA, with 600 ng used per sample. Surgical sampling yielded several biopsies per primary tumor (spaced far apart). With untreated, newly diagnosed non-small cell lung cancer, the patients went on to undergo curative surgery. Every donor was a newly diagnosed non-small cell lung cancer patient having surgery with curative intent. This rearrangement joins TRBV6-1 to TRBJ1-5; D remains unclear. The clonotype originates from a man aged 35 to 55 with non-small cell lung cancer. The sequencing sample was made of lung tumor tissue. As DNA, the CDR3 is TGTGCGGTGGGTCGGCAGCCCCAGCATTTT. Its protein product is CAVGRQPQHF.